This T cell receptor (beta chain) was captured in a study of cytomegalovirus exposure and HLA in healthy donors (dated by TCRdb to about 2017). In the study overall: In an earlier analysis of roughly 500 of the donors, about 270 Gb of sequence data and just under 120 million unique TCR beta sequences from 150 million to 200 million T cells were reported. Roughly 300 gigabases of sequencing data and tens of millions of unique TCR sequences made up an early release that covered roughly 670 HLA-typed donors. An earlier analysis of about 620 of the donors applied high-throughput TCR beta sequencing to assess whether each TCR beta V gene segment acted as functional or pseudogenic. The number of donors typed differed by locus, with 629-630 for A, B, C, DRB1 and DQB1, roughly 520 for DQA1, 606 for DPA1, and 450 to 480 for DPB1. Of the 300 to 450 genotyped donors, 65% to 90% fell in the genetic ancestry cluster associated with self-reported Caucasian donors. Alongside the repertoire data, information on donor age, sex, ethnicity and CMV serostatus was compiled. The T cell repertoires of around 730 subjects were profiled by immunosequencing and related to cytomegalovirus serostatus. A later genetic analysis used genome-wide SNP genotypes for about 65% of the roughly 670 donors, treating that subset as a discovery cohort. Among about 370 genotyped donors of the cohort, an average of around 250,000 unique TCR beta nucleotide sequences was sequenced per donor, of which about 19% were non-productive. The aim of the study was to test whether cataloging public T cell receptors could identify signatures of past pathogen exposure. Besides the first cohort of roughly 660 subjects, a separate validation cohort made up of over 95 different subjects was used. A later analysis re-examined previously published TCR beta repertoires from several hundred donors and added high-resolution HLA genotyping to investigate patterns of TCR occurrence. The later analysis used no new phenotypic data to find candidate immune exposures, relying instead on TCR beta sequences and their occurrence across donors. HLA typing included class I and class II loci at four-digit resolution. Five DR-DQ haplotypes were treated as single units for association and clustering because of strong linkage in the cohort. The study combined high-throughput TCR immunosequencing, statistical association of individual TCRs with disease status, and machine learning to predict cytomegalovirus infection status. Every discovery cohort repertoire had been produced on one sequencing platform.

Beyond this particular receptor, the publication reports: A later genetic analysis associated a missense DCLRE1C variant with V-gene and J-gene trimming of TCR beta chains, and an independent cohort replicated the association. A further reported finding was that TCR beta sequences accurately predicted the HLA-A and HLA-B alleles for most subjects in the first cohort. In a later analysis, TCR association rates were found to vary across HLA loci, with the most associated TCRs seen for DRB1 alleles and the fewest for HLA-C alleles. In the study, 150 to 200 TCR beta chains were listed as associated with cytomegalovirus. A few of the identified cytomegalovirus-associated TCR beta chains were confirmed in vitro to be specific for cytomegalovirus antigens. According to a later analysis, most CMV-associated TCR beta chains appeared to be HLA-restricted, and the HLA associations seemed to be driven largely by CMV exposure. In a later analysis, HLA-associated TCR beta chains were found to be more clonally expanded and to have lower generation probabilities than equally common non-associated chains. Because counts were too low, about 17 rarely observed V segments, including chromosome 9 orphons, were excluded from the earlier analysis of several hundred of the donors. Across donors, most TCR sequences were observed very rarely, whereas some public TCRs were present in many individuals. Linkage disequilibrium might explain the correlated functional status among segregating V segments, but an unknown experimental factor could not be ruled out. In both the original and validation cohorts, the classifier was reported to diagnose cytomegalovirus status with high specificity and sensitivity. This cohort had only TCR beta chains sequenced, and the lack of alpha or paired-chain data limited which features could be detected. The sequencing pipeline was judged likely to have produced a cluster of highly shared sequence variants as a technical artifact. The only immune exposure information available for the cohort was CMV serostatus. Because HLA typing was missing for some donors at each locus, association tests included only the typed subset. Strong co-occurrence of HLA alleles, especially DR and DQ, made assigning TCR associations to individual alleles difficult. The 87-base-pair reads could not distinguish some IMGT-functional V segments, including TRBV6-2 and TRBV6-3, so those segments were excluded. A later analysis associated around 16,000 TCR beta sequences with specific HLA alleles at a false discovery rate of 0.05. In an earlier analysis of several hundred of the donors, most TCR beta V segments were observed in productive rearrangements about 90% or about 30% of the time, broadly matching IMGT annotations. Compared with the roughly 710-donor mean, donors in an Asian-associated ancestry cluster had fewer N-insertions in productive TCRs, according to a later genetic analysis. Sequencing depth was assumed to be roughly uniform across donors in the presence/absence analyses, though that assumption may not hold. In a later analysis, several top co-occurrence clusters were reported to appear linked to parvovirus B19, influenza, CMV and Epstein-Barr virus. The authors suggested that the approach could potentially be generalized to other disease states and immunological phenotypes.

This clone was observed a single time. The antigen it recognizes is unknown. No much larger clone exists at a distance of one base, and base qualities are not known. The cohort comprised fewer than 700 healthy bone marrow donors. All cohort members were sampled while nominally healthy, although unrecorded immune exposures were likely present. The donor was CMV seronegative and belonged to the group of approximately 320 seronegative cohort members. A peripheral blood sample was provided by each donor, and peripheral blood mononuclear cells were used for TCR beta sequencing. Genomic DNA was extracted from the blood cell samples with the Qiagen DNeasy Blood Extraction Kit. Library creation used the immunoSEQ multiplex PCR assay. For the multiplex PCR, a mixture combining 60 forward primers for TCR Vbeta segments and 13 reverse primers for TCR Jbeta segments was used. The CDR3 region of rearranged TCR beta genes was amplified from genomic DNA by a multiplex PCR assay. The amplified TCR beta libraries were sequenced on the Illumina HiSeq System as 87-base-pair reads. The paper's data handling went like this. A later analysis counted about 80 million unique TCR beta chains across the 666 repertoires, and roughly 9.9 million of these chains were shared by at least two donors. Raw reads were error-corrected and collapsed into unique sequences with a nearest-neighbor algorithm that merged closely related sequences to remove PCR and sequencing errors. V, D and J gene segments were assigned by aligning CDR3 sequences to IMGT reference sequences. For a sequence to be retained, a match of at least six nucleotides to both a V gene segment and a J gene segment was required. A rearrangement was called productive if the CDR3 had no stop codons and remained in frame with V and J, and every other rearrangement was called non-productive. Following IMGT convention, CDR3 was defined as the stretch from the second conserved V-encoded cysteine up to the conserved J-encoded phenylalanine. Sequences without an unambiguous match to a single V gene segment were excluded from the earlier analysis of almost 600 of the donors. In an earlier analysis of approximately 610 of the donors, V segments were called functional above 56.7% productive rearrangements and were called segregating when the between-donor standard deviation exceeded 5%. To diagnose cytomegalovirus status from the catalog of TCR beta chain sequences, a statistical classification framework was built. A later analysis assigned V and J genes by comparing TCR nucleotide sequences with IMGT/GENE-DB human TR gene sequences. The TCRdist pipeline was used in a later analysis to assign CDR3 sequences and most-parsimonious VDJ recombination scenarios. In a later analysis, each TCR beta chain was defined by its CDR3 amino acid sequence together with its V-gene family, and reads lacking a unique V-gene family were excluded. As a way to deal with suspected cross-contamination and a sequencing artifact, a later analysis dropped 450 to 700 nucleotide sequences that were highly shared and had low generation probability. In a later analysis, a clonal expansion index was calculated for each public chain from normalized within-repertoire ranks of inferred template counts. A later analysis computed generation probabilities with a VDJ recombination model fitted to out-of-frame rearrangements, and checked the results against IGoR. Hypergeometric tests were used in a later analysis to score TCR-TCR, TCR-HLA and TCR-CMV co-occurrence, with a repertoire-size bias correction applied to the TCR pairs. To estimate false discovery rates, a later analysis permuted the HLA or CMV assignments 20 times. A later analysis grouped co-occurring TCRs with DBSCAN, adding TCRdist sequence similarity when clustering within HLA-allele-positive subsets. Repertoires with fewer than 30,000 or more than 120,000 public chains were left out of co-occurrence clustering, as were a few repertoires with anomalous nucleotide sharing. What TCRdb holds here is the immuneACCESS table cut down to in-frame rearrangements. Part of the clones is not present; checked against another copy, under half of the missing clones reflect an unresolved V gene, and the others are unexplained. The V and J calls and clone size come from that table; D and trimming were worked out from the DNA. Across this sample there are about 150,000 clones, with 65% to 80% seen only once. The ten largest clones add up to 2.5% to 3.5% of the sample.

The CDR3 numbers 14 residues from cysteine through phenylalanine. The retained sequence is limited to the CDR3, 42 bases, with the frame set at the first base. Per the germline V gene, SNHLY is the CDR1 and FYNNEI is the CDR2. V was cut back by 4 bases and J by 4 bases, leaving a gap of 13 bases between them. The chain links TRBV2 with TRBJ1-2; the D gene cannot be resolved reliably. Material for sequencing was PBMCs. This receptor was obtained from a male donor in good health and CMV-seronegative. In nucleotide form, the sequence is TGTGCCAGCAGTGTGGGCGGGAATAGCTATGGCTACACCTTC. It specifies CASSVGGNSYGYTF.